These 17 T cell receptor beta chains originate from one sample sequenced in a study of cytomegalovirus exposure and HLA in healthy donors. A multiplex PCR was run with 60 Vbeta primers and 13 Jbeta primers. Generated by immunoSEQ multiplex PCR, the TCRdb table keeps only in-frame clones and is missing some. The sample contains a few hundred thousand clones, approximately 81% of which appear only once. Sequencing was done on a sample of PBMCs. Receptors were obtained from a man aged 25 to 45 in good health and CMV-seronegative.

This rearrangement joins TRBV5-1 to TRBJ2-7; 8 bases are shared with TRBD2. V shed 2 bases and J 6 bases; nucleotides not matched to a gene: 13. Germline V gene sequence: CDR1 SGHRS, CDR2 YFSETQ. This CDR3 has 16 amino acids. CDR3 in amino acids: CASSFSGGVSLVEQYF. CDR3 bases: TGCGCCAGCAGCTTTTCGGGGGGGGTTTCGTTGGTCGAGCAGTACTTC.

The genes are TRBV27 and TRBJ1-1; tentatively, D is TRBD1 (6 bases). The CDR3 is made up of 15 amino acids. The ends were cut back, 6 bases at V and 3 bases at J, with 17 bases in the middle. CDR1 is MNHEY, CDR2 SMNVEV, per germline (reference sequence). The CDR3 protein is CASRMTGPGDTEAFF. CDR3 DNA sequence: TGTGCCAGCAGAATGACAGGACCCGGGGACACTGAAGCTTTCTTT.

CDR3 loop: CASSPAGFDGYTF. As DNA, the CDR3 is TGTGCCAGCTCACCAGCGGGTTTCGATGGCTACACCTTC. The rearrangement links TRBV18 to TRBJ1-2; no clear D gene. CDR1 is KGHSH and CDR2 is LQKENI in the germline V gene. This CDR3 is 13 amino acids long. The V gene lost 2 bases and the J gene lost 6 bases, with 10 bases spanning the gap.

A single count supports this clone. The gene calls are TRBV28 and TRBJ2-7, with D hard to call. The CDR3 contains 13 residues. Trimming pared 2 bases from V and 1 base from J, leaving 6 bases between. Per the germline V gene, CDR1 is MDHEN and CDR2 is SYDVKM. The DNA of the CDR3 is TGTGCCAGCAGTTTAGTCTCTTCCTACGAGCAGTACTTC. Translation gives CASSLVSSYEQYF. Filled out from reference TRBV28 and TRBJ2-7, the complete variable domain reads DVKVTQSSRYLVKRTGEKVFLECVQDMDHENMFWYRQDPGLGLRLIYFSYDVKMKEKGDIPEGYSVSREKKERFSLILESASTNQTSMYLCASSLVSSYEQYFGPGTRLTVT.

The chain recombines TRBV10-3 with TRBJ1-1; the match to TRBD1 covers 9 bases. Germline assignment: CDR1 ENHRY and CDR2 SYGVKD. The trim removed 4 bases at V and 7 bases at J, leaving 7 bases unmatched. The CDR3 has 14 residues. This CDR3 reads CAISARTGAFEAFF. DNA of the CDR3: TGTGCCATCAGTGCACGGACAGGGGCCTTTGAAGCTTTCTTT.

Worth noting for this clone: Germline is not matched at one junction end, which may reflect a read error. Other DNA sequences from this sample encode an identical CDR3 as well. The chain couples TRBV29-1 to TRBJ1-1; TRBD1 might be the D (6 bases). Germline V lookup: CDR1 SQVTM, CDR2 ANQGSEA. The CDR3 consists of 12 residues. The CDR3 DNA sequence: TGCAGCGCCGCGGACAGTTGGTCTGAGGCTTTCTTT. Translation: CSAADSWSEAFF. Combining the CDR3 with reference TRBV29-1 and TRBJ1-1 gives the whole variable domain SAVISQKPSRDICQRGTSLTIQCQVDSQVTMMFWYRQQPGQSLTLIATANQGSEATYESGFVIDKFPISRPNLTFSTLTVSNMSPEDSSIYLCSAADSWSEAFFGQGTRLTVV.

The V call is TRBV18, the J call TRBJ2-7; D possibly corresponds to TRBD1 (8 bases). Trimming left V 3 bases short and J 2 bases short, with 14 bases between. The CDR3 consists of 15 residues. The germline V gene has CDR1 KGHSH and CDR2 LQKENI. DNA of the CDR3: TGTGCCAGCTCACCTGGACAGGGAGGGGCCTACGAGCAGTACTTC. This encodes CASSPGQGGAYEQYF.

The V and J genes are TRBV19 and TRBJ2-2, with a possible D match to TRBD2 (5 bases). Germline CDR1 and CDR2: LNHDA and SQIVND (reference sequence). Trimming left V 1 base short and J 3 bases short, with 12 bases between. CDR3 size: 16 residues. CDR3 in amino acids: CASSIGGAGYTGELFF. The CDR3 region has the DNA TGTGCCAGTAGTATAGGGGGAGCCGGTTACACCGGGGAGCTGTTTTTT. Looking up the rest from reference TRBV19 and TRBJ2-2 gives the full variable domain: DGGITQSPKYLFRKEGQNVTLSCEQNLNHDAMYWYRQDPGQGLRLIYYSQIVNDFQKGDIAEGYSVSREKKESFPLTVTSAQKNPTAFYLCASSIGGAGYTGELFFGEGSRLTVL.

CDR3 residues: CASSPWTGSPGELFF. The CDR3 DNA reads TGTGCCAGCAGCCCATGGACAGGGTCGCCCGGGGAGCTGTTTTTT. The chain links TRBV7-2 to TRBJ2-2; TRBD1 matches 8 bases. The CDR3 contains 15 residues. V lost 5 bases, J lost 6 bases, and 8 bases stayed unmatched. The V gene's germline CDR1 is SGHTA and CDR2 FQGNSA.

CDR3 sequence reads: CASSSGTSQGFNSPLHF. CDR3 DNA sequence: TGTGCCAGCAGCTCTGGGACCTCACAGGGGTTCAATTCACCCCTCCACTTT. This chain links TRBV5-4 with TRBJ1-6, with 7 bases fitting TRBD1. V was clipped by 3 bases and J by 7 bases; unmatched bases: 13. The CDR3 is made up of 17 amino acids. The germline V gene encodes CDR1 SGHNT and CDR2 YYREEE (reference sequence).

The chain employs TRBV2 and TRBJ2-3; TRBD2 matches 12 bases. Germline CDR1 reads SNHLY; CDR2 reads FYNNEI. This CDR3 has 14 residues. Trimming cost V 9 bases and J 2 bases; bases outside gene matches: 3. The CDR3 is CASSSGGVTDTQYF. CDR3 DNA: TGTGCCAGTTCTAGCGGGGGGGTCACAGATACGCAGTATTTT.

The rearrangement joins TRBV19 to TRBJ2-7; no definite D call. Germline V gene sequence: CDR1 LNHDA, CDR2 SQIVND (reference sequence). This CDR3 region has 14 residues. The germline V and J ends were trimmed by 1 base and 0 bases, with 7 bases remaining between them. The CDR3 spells CASSIVPSSYEQYF. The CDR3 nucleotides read TGTGCCAGTAGTATAGTCCCGTCCTCCTACGAGCAGTACTTC. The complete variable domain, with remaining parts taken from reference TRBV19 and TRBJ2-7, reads DGGITQSPKYLFRKEGQNVTLSCEQNLNHDAMYWYRQDPGQGLRLIYYSQIVNDFQKGDIAEGYSVSREKKESFPLTVTSAQKNPTAFYLCASSIVPSSYEQYFGPGTRLTVT.

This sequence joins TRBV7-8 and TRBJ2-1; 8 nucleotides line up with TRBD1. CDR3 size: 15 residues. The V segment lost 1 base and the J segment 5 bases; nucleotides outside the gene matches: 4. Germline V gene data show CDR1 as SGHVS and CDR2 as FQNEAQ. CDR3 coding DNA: TGTGCCAGCAGCTTAGTCCAGGGGGCGAACAATGAGCAGTTCTTC. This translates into CASSLVQGANNEQFF.

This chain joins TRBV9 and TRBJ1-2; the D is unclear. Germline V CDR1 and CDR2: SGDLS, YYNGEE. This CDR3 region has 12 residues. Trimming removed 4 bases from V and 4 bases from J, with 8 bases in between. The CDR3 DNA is TGTGCCAGCAGCAGAGACTCCTATGGCTACACCTTC. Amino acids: CASSRDSYGYTF. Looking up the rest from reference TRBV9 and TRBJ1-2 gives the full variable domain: DSGVTQTPKHLITATGQRVTLRCSPRSGDLSVYWYQQSLDQGLQFLIQYYNGEERAKGNILERFSAQQFPDLHSELNLSSLELGDSALYFCASSRDSYGYTFGSGTRLTVV.

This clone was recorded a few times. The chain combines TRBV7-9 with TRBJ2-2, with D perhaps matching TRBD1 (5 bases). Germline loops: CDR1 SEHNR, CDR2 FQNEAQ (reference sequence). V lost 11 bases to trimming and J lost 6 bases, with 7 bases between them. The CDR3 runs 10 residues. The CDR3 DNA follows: TGTGCCCCAGGGTCCGGGGAGCTGTTTTTT. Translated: CAPGSGELFF.

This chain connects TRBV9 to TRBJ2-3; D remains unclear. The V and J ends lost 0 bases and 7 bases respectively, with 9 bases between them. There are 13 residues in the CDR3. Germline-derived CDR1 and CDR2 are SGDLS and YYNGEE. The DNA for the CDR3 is TGTGCCAGCAGCGTAGAGGAAGCGTATACGCAGTATTTT. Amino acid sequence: CASSVEEAYTQYF.

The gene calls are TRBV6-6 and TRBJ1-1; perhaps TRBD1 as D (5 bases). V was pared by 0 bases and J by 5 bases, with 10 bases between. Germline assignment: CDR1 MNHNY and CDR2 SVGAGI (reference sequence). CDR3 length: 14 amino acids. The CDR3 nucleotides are TGTGCCAGCAGTTACTCAGGGAGGGGAACTGAAGCTTTCTTT. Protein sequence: CASSYSGRGTEAFF.